Below are 30 T cell receptor beta chains sequenced from a single sample in a study of blood T cell repertoires in COVID-19 (dated by TCRdb to the early 2020s). Library construction relied on the immunoSEQ multiplex PCR assay. In its TCRdb copy, this immuneACCESS table keeps in-frame sequences only and misses some clones. Where compared with another copy, unresolved V genes explain less than half of these, and the others have no known cause. The sample records approximately 220,000 clones, 80% to 90% of which are singletons. Jointly, the top ten make up about 4.8% of the sample. Sequencing input: PBMCs or T cells enriched from blood (not recorded which). These receptors were collected from a woman aged 45 to 65 who had been exposed to COVID-19.

The sample holds one count of this clone. The V gene is TRBV5-1, the J gene TRBJ1-2, with 7 bases that match TRBD1. Germline CDR1 and CDR2: SGHRS and YFSETQ. V was pared by 0 bases and J by 4 bases, with 3 bases of the junction left unmatched. CDR3 length equals 14 residues. CDR3 coding DNA: TGCGCCAGCAGCTTGGACAGGGGCGCCTATGGCTACACCTTC. Protein sequence: CASSLDRGAYGYTF.

J is TRBJ1-1 and V is TRBV5-5, with 10 bases fitting TRBD1. The CDR3 length is 16 residues. Germline CDR1 is SGHKS and CDR2 is YYEKEE (reference sequence). The V gene end was trimmed by 3 bases and the J gene end by 5 bases; junction bases not matched to a gene: 10. The CDR3 spells CASSSVTGGAGTEAFF. The CDR3 DNA is TGTGCCAGCAGCTCGGTGACAGGGGGCGCGGGGACTGAAGCTTTCTTT.

The V call is TRBV3-1 (or the pseudogene TRBV3-2), the J call TRBJ1-1; 7 nucleotides match TRBD1. After removal of 3 bases from V and 1 base from J, the junction contained 5 bases not matched to a gene. Germline CDR1 reads LGHDT; CDR2 reads YNNKEL (reference sequence). This CDR3 has 15 residues. This CDR3 is CASSHVGGSNTEAFF. DNA for the CDR3: TGTGCCAGCAGCCATGTAGGGGGCTCGAACACTGAAGCTTTCTTT.

This rearrangement joins TRBV12-3 or TRBV12-4 to TRBJ1-1; 7 bases line up with TRBD1. Trimming cost V 7 bases and J 5 bases; bases outside gene matches: 7. This CDR3 region has 13 residues. CDR3 in DNA: TGTGCCAGCAAAAAGGGGGCGCGGACTGAAGCTTTCTTT. Residues: CASKKGARTEAFF.

This clone was found a few times. The CDR3 spells CASSREAAGRTDTQYF. CDR3 sequence (DNA): TGTGCCAGCAGCCGCGAGGCGGCAGGGCGCACAGATACGCAGTATTTT. The chain joins TRBV7-8 to TRBJ2-3; a weak D match, TRBD1 (5 bases). The germline V gene encodes CDR1 SGHVS and CDR2 FQNEAQ. Trimming removed 5 bases at V and 1 base at J, with 16 bases between. This CDR3 contains 16 residues.

The J gene is TRBJ1-4, the V gene TRBV20-1; D not certain. The CDR3 totals 11 residues. Between the trimmed V and J ends, which lost 6 bases and 8 bases, there was a span of 10 bases. Germline V gives CDR1 DFQATT, CDR2 SNEGSKA (reference sequence). The CDR3, as DNA: TGCAGTGCCCGAGCCTACGAAAAACTGTTTTTT. This sequence encodes CSARAYEKLFF.

The chain joins TRBV12-3 or TRBV12-4 to TRBJ2-1; D is unclear. The CDR3 consists of 12 residues. V dropped 5 bases and J dropped 7 bases, with 9 bases sitting between them. CDR3 loop: CASSPETNEQFF. The CDR3 DNA reads TGTGCCAGCAGTCCAGAGACTAATGAGCAGTTCTTC.

The chain recombines TRBV7-2 with TRBJ1-6; D is uncertain. CDR1 is SGHTA and CDR2 is FQGNSA in the germline V gene. CDR3 length: 13 amino acids. V dropped 5 bases and J dropped 11 bases, with 13 bases sitting between them. The CDR3 sequence is CASSLIHGAPLHF. For the CDR3, the DNA is TGTGCCAGCAGCCTGATTCACGGGGCACCCCTCCACTTT. Together with reference TRBV7-2 and TRBJ1-6, the CDR3 gives the full variable domain: GAGVSQSPSNKVTEKGKDVELRCDPISGHTALYWYRQSLGQGLEFLIYFQGNSAPDKSGLPSDRFSAERTGGSVSTLTIQRTQQEDSAVYLCASSLIHGAPLHFGNGTRLTVT.

The chain has TRBV11-3 and TRBJ2-1; the D is unclear. V gave up 3 bases and J gave up 6 bases, with 6 bases separating them. This CDR3 is 12 amino acids long. The germline CDR1 and CDR2 sequences are SGHNT and YENEEA. The CDR3 sequence: CASSFNSNEQFF. Written as DNA, the CDR3 is TGTGCCAGCAGCTTTAATTCCAATGAGCAGTTCTTC.

The chain carries TRBV5-1 and TRBJ2-5; TRBD2 aligns across 7 bases. The junction had 8 bases not matched to a gene; V was cut back by 2 bases and J by 4 bases. Germline V CDR1 and CDR2: SGHRS, YFSETQ. The CDR3 has 15 amino acids. In DNA form, the CDR3 reads TGCGCCAGCAGCTTAAGAACGGGGGGAGGAGAGACCCAGTACTTC. This gives the protein CASSLRTGGGETQYF.

The V and J genes are TRBV7-2 and TRBJ2-7, with D unclear. Germline CDR1 reads SGHTA; CDR2 reads FQGNSA. V was clipped by 5 bases and J by 6 bases, with 11 bases between them. The CDR3 loop spans 12 amino acids. CDR3 in amino acids: CASSRSLSEQYF. In nucleotides, the CDR3 is TGTGCCAGCAGCCGCAGTTTGTCCGAGCAGTACTTC. Combining the CDR3 with reference TRBV7-2 and TRBJ2-7 gives the whole variable domain GAGVSQSPSNKVTEKGKDVELRCDPISGHTALYWYRQSLGQGLEFLIYFQGNSAPDKSGLPSDRFSAERTGGSVSTLTIQRTQQEDSAVYLCASSRSLSEQYFGPGTRLTVT.

This chain links TRBV30 with TRBJ2-7, with D possibly being TRBD1 (5 bases). The CDR3 totals 13 residues. CDR1 is GTSNPN, CDR2 SVGIG, per germline (reference sequence). Trimming removed 0 bases at V and 4 bases at J, with 10 bases between. The CDR3 reads CAWSVGQLYEQYF. The CDR3 DNA follows: TGTGCCTGGAGTGTGGGGCAGTTATACGAGCAGTACTTC.

This clone was observed a handful of times. The V call is TRBV5-1, the J call TRBJ1-3; TRBD1 matches at 9 bases. This CDR3 has 15 amino acids. In germline, CDR1 is SGHRS, CDR2 YFSETQ. Germline trimming cut 7 bases from V and 0 bases from J; bases unmatched to any gene: 5. The DNA of the CDR3 is TGCGCCAGCCGTCGACAGGGGGACTCTGGAAACACCATATATTTT. This codes for CASRRQGDSGNTIYF.

The chain uses TRBV5-6 and TRBJ1-1, with D perhaps matching TRBD1 (6 bases). V lost 4 bases and J 1 base, leaving 14 bases between the germline ends. The germline V gene encodes CDR1 SGHDT and CDR2 YYEEEE. The CDR3 loop spans 15 amino acids. CDR3 in amino acids: CASSRYRVRNTEAFF. CDR3 nucleotide sequence: TGTGCCAGCAGCCGTTACAGGGTACGGAACACTGAAGCTTTCTTT.

The J gene is TRBJ1-1, the V gene TRBV7-8; TRBD1 might be the D (5 bases). The CDR3 is 15 amino acids. Trimming left V 6 bases short and J 0 bases short, with 14 bases between. Germline CDR1 is SGHVS and CDR2 is FQNEAQ. DNA for the CDR3: TGTGCCAGCAGAAGCCATGGGGCTTTGAACACTGAAGCTTTCTTT. The encoded protein is CASRSHGALNTEAFF.

This clone was recorded a few times. This specimen includes other DNA sequences encoding the same CDR3. The gene calls are TRBV6-2 or TRBV6-3 and TRBJ2-1; 8 bases align to TRBD1. J gave up 7 bases and V 5 bases, and 7 bases lay outside the gene matches. Germline assignment: CDR1 MNHEY and CDR2 SVGEGT. The CDR3 has 14 amino acids. CDR3 bases: TGTGCCAGCAGTCCAGACAGGGGCGATAATGAGCAGTTCTTC. Encoded protein: CASSPDRGDNEQFF.

This clone appeared a single time. The chain links TRBV10-3 to TRBJ2-5, with D possibly matching TRBD2 (6 bases). The germline gives CDR1 ENHRY, CDR2 SYGVKD. The CDR3 extends over 13 amino acids. V was pared by 5 bases and J by 5 bases, with 12 bases between. The CDR3 here is CAISPGAGETQYF. DNA for the CDR3: TGTGCCATCAGTCCTGGGGCGGGGGAGACCCAGTACTTC.

The J gene is TRBJ2-5, the V gene TRBV4-1, with 7 positions matching TRBD1. Germline V gives CDR1 MGHRA, CDR2 YSYEKL. The CDR3 sequence is 14 residues long. V was clipped by 3 bases and J by 3 bases; unmatched bases: 4. CDR3 sequence reads: CASSQTGTEETQYF. For the CDR3, the DNA is TGCGCCAGCAGCCAGACCGGGACAGAAGAGACCCAGTACTTC.

This clone was seen only a few times. This chain connects TRBV5-1 to TRBJ1-6, with D unresolved. The CDR3 consists of 15 residues. With 5 bases removed from V and 5 bases from J, the gap between germline ends came to 14 bases. The V gene's germline CDR1 is SGHRS and CDR2 YFSETQ. The CDR3 sequence: CASRRAGENNSPLHF. CDR3 DNA: TGCGCCAGCAGGAGGGCTGGGGAGAATAATTCACCCCTCCACTTT.

CDR3 in amino acids: CASSLYIGTSGGRETQYF. In DNA, the CDR3 is TGTGCCAGCAGCTTATATATTGGGACTAGCGGGGGGCGGGAGACCCAGTACTTC. The chain recombines TRBV11-2 with TRBJ2-5; 15 nucleotides align to TRBD2. The V and J ends lost 2 bases and 5 bases, in that order; junction bases with no gene match: 9. The CDR3 is 18 residues long. Germline V gene sequence: CDR1 SGHAT, CDR2 FQNNGV.

This chain joins TRBV5-4 and TRBJ2-2, with 9 bases lining up with TRBD2. The CDR3 consists of 16 residues. Trimming removed 2 bases from V and 3 bases from J; junction bases left unmatched: 5. Germline V lookup: CDR1 SGHNT, CDR2 YYREEE (reference sequence). CDR3 protein: CASSLLAGDHTGELFF. Written as DNA, the CDR3 is TGTGCCAGCAGCTTATTAGCGGGGGACCACACCGGGGAGCTGTTTTTT.

The gene calls are TRBV7-8 and TRBJ1-5; D uncertain. Germline V gene lookup returns CDR1 SGHVS and CDR2 FQNEAQ. The CDR3 consists of 15 residues. The V end was cut by 2 bases, the J end by 2 bases, with 10 bases between. CDR3 sequence (DNA): TGTGCCAGCAGCTTAAGAGGTATAGGCAATCAGCCCCAGCATTTT. Translated, it gives CASSLRGIGNQPQHF.

The J gene is TRBJ1-1, the V gene TRBV7-3, with D perhaps TRBD1 (6 bases). The length of the CDR3 is 13 residues. Germline loops: CDR1 SGHTA, CDR2 FQGTGA. The V gene lost 6 bases and the J gene lost 5 bases, with 13 bases spanning the gap. CDR3 nucleotides: TGTGCCAGCAGTGCGGGGGCAGGAACTGAAGCTTTCTTT. Encoded protein: CASSAGAGTEAFF.

The sample holds many counts of this clone. The CDR3, as DNA: TGTGCCAGCACCCGGGGGGGGGCGGGGAATGAGCAGTTCTTC. Its protein is CASTRGGAGNEQFF. The chain combines TRBV9 with TRBJ2-1; 8 bases align to TRBD2. The J segment lost 7 bases and the V segment lost 6 bases, leaving 9 bases of the junction unmatched. Germline loops: CDR1 SGDLS, CDR2 YYNGEE. This CDR3 contains 14 residues.

The rearrangement joins TRBV9 to TRBJ1-2; 8 bases map to TRBD1. Germline CDR1 reads SGDLS; CDR2 reads YYNGEE. Trimming took 4 bases from V and 10 from J; bases not matched to a gene: 6. The length of the CDR3 is 12 residues. For the CDR3, the DNA is TGTGCCAGCAGCCCAGGACAGGGTGCCTACACCTTC. Amino acids: CASSPGQGAYTF. Full variable domain (missing parts from reference TRBV9 and TRBJ1-2): DSGVTQTPKHLITATGQRVTLRCSPRSGDLSVYWYQQSLDQGLQFLIQYYNGEERAKGNILERFSAQQFPDLHSELNLSSLELGDSALYFCASSPGQGAYTFGSGTRLTVV.

This sequence joins TRBV6-1 and TRBJ1-5; 7 bases fit TRBD1. Germline loops: CDR1 MNHNS, CDR2 SASEGT. J gave up 4 bases and V 3 bases, and 6 bases lay outside the gene matches. The CDR3 extends over 15 amino acids. The CDR3 region has the DNA TGTGCCAGCAGTGACCTGGACAGGATAAATCAGCCCCAGCATTTT. This codes for CASSDLDRINQPQHF.

The V call is TRBV10-3, the J call TRBJ1-1, with unresolved D. The length of the CDR3 is 12 residues. Trimming removed 6 bases at V and 7 bases at J, with 12 bases between. Germline CDR1 ENHRY, CDR2 SYGVKD. This CDR3 is CAISGEVGEAFF. The CDR3 DNA reads TGTGCCATCAGCGGCGAGGTCGGTGAAGCTTTCTTT.

The CDR3 nucleotides read TGTGCCAGCAGCCCCGTCGATGAGGTCGGTGAGACCCAGTACTTC. Translation: CASSPVDEVGETQYF. This chain connects TRBV14 to TRBJ2-5; D is unresolved. Germline CDR1 is SGHDN and CDR2 is FVKESK. This CDR3 region has 15 residues. V was shortened by 4 bases and J by 5 bases, with 17 bases between the two germline ends.

The rearrangement joins TRBV19 to TRBJ1-1; a possible D gene is TRBD1 (5 bases). Trimming removed 0 bases from V and 7 bases from J, with 12 bases in between. The CDR3 runs 14 residues. The germline V gene encodes CDR1 LNHDA and CDR2 SQIVND (reference sequence). The CDR3 DNA reads TGTGCCAGTAGTATAGAAACAGGCGGCTTTGAAGCTTTCTTT. It translates to CASSIETGGFEAFF.

The chain joins TRBV7-8 to TRBJ2-7; D may be TRBD2 (5 bases). The V end lost 6 bases, the J end lost 2 bases, and 14 bases lay between the germline ends. The CDR3 is made up of 14 amino acids. CDR1 is SGHVS, CDR2 FQNEAQ, per germline. As DNA, the CDR3 is TGTGCCAGCAGTCAGATAAGAGGGCCCTACGAGCAGTACTTC. Its protein product is CASSQIRGPYEQYF.